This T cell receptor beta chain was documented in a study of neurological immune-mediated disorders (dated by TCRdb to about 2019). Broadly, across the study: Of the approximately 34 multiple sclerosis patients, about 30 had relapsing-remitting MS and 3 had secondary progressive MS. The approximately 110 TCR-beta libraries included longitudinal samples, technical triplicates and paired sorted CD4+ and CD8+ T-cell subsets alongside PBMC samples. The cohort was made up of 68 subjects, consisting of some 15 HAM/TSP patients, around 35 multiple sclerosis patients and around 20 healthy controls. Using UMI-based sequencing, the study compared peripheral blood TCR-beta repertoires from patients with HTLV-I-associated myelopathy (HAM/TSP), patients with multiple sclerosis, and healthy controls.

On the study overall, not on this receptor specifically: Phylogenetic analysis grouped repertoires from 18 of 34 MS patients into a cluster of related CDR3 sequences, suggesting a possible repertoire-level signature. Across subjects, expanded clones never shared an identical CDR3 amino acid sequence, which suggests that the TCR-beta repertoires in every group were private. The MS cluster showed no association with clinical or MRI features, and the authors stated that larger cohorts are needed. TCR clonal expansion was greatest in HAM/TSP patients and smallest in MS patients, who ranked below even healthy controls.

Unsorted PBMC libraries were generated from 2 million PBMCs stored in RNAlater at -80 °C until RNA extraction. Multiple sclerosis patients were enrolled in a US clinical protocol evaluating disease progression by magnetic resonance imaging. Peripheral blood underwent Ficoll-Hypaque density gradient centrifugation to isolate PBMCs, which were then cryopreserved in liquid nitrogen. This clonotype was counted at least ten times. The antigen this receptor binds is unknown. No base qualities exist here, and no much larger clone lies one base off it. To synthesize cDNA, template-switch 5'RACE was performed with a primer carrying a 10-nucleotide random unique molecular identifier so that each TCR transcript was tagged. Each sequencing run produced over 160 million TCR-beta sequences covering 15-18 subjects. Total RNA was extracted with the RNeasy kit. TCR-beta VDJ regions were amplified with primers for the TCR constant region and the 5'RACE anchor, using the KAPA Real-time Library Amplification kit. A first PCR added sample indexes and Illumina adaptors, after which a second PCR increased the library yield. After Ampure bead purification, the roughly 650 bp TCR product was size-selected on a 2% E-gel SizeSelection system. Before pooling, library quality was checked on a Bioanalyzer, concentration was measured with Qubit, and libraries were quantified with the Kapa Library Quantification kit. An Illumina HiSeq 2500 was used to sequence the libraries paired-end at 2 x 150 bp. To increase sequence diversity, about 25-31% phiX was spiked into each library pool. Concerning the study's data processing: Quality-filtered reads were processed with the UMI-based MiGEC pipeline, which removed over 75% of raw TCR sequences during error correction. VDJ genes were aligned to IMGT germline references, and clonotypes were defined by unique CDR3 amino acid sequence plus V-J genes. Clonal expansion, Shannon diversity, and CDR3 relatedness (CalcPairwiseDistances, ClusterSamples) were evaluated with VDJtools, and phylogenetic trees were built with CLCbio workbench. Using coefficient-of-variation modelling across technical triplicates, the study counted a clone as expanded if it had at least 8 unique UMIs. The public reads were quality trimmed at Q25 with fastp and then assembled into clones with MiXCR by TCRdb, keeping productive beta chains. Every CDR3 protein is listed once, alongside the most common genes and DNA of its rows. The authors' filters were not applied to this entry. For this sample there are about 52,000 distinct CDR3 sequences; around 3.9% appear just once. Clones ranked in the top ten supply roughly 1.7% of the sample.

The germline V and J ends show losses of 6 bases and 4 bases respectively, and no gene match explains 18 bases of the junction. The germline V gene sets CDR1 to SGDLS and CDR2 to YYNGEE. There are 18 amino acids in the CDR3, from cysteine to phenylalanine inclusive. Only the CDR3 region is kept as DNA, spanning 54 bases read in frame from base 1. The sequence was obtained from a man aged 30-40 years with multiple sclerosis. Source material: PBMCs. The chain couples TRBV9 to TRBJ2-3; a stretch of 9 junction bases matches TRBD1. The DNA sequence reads TGTGCCAGCACCGCTCATCCGGACAGGGGAATTTTGGCAGATACGCAGTATTTT. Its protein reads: CASTAHPDRGILADTQYF. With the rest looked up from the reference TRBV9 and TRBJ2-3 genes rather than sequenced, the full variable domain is DSGVTQTPKHLITATGQRVTLRCSPRSGDLSVYWYQQSLDQGLQFLIQYYNGEERAKGNILERFSAQQFPDLHSELNLSSLELGDSALYFCASTAHPDRGILADTQYFGPGTRLTVL.